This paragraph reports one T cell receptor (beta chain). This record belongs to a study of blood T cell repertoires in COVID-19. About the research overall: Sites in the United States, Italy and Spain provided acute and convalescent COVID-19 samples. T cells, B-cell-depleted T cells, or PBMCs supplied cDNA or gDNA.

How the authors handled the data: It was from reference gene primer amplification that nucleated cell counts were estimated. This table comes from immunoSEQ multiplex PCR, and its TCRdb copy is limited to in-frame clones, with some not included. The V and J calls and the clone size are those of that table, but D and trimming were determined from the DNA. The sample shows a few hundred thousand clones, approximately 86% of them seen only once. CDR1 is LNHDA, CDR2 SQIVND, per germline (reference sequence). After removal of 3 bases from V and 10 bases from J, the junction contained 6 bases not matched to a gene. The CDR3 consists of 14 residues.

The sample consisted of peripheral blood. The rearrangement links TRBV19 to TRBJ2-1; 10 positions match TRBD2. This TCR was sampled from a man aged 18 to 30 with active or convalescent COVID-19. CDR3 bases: TGTGCCAGTAGTATCCTAGCGGGAGTGGGAGAGCAGTTCTTC. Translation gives CASSILAGVGEQFF.